This is a list of T cell receptor beta chains from one sample in a study of control samples from healthy donors and cancer patients. The protocol was immunoSEQ multiplex PCR, while the TCRdb copy is restricted to in-frame clones and leaves out a portion. Of around 150,000 clones in the sample, around 90% were seen once. Specimen: blood. The source of these receptors is a man aged 25-45 years in good health. Both conserved end residues are part of each CDR3. For some rows the clone size is stated as once, few or many, or as a class when expanded; others skip it.

cdr3_aa v_call clone_size j_call
CASSPPGNGNTIYF TRBV18 once TRBJ1-3
CASSTSGTSFIHEQFF TRBV9 . TRBJ2-1
CASSPTPGTEDTQYF TRBV5-1 . TRBJ2-3
CASSYKLAGGHQETQYF TRBV6-2/TRBV6-3 . TRBJ2-5
CASSPQGYEQYF TRBV5-1 . TRBJ2-7
CASSLGRKNYGYTF TRBV5-4 . TRBJ1-2
CATSTVSGSGANVLTF TRBV15 . TRBJ2-6
CARSLGTGGFEEVLANYGYTF TRBV5-3 . TRBJ1-2
CASSPGTGGASNTGELFF TRBV27 . TRBJ2-2
CASARRREDGYTF TRBV12-3/TRBV12-4 . TRBJ1-2
CASASGPYGYTF TRBV5-1 . TRBJ1-2
CASTPSDAEKLFF TRBV7-9 . TRBJ1-4
CASSQGDPGNTIYF TRBV9 . TRBJ1-3
CASRQDTDTQYF TRBV6-5 . TRBJ2-3
CASSYGGKGEAFF TRBV6-6 . TRBJ1-1
CAIKWDPHNEQFF TRBV10-3 . TRBJ2-1
CASSVEGVVREGEAFF TRBV9 . TRBJ1-1
CASSPLRLIPGQGESDTQYF TRBV27 . TRBJ2-3
CASSYLTGGREAFF TRBV6-5 . TRBJ1-1
CASSDVREYEQYF TRBV6-4 . TRBJ2-7
CASSAAGLGNTEAFF TRBV25-1 . TRBJ1-1
CASSRNNGAAYEQYF TRBV27 . TRBJ2-7
CASSRRQGQETQYF TRBV3-1/TRBV3-2 once TRBJ2-5
CASVFHGVETQYF TRBV7-9 . TRBJ2-5
CASSLRATGSLVQPQHF TRBV27 . TRBJ1-5
CASSSSGYSTDTQYF TRBV6-2/TRBV6-3 . TRBJ2-3
CASSLSTPTGTSTYEQYF TRBV5-1 . TRBJ2-7